Sequencing of this TCR beta chain was carried out in a study of T-cell memory formation after mild COVID-19. The study's findings and limits: The study found balanced CD4/CD8 in clones contracting day 15 to 85 and a CD4+ lean in later expanders.

Remarks on this clonotype: Its specificity is not known.

5'RACE, which relied on constant-segment primers, yielded TCR alpha and TCR beta cDNA libraries carrying sample barcodes and UMIs. MiXCR was run by TCRdb on the 5' RACE reads, yielding one entry per CDR3 protein. The sample lists some 600,000 distinct CDR3 sequences, approximately 15% occurring once. Trimming shortened V by 8 bases and J by 3 bases, and 8 bases separated the two germline ends. Germline values: CDR1 SNHLY, CDR2 FYNNEI. The CDR3 runs to 12 residues. The material sequenced was PBMCs or a T cell subset sorted from them (not recorded which). This clonotype was obtained from an adult woman who had mild COVID-19 (a few samples of this study predate the infection). Cell type and time point are not known. The genes are TRBV2 and TRBJ2-1, with a tentative D call TRBD2 (6 bases). For the CDR3, the DNA is TGTGCCAGCGGGACTCGCTACAATGAGCAGTTCTTC. As protein: CASGTRYNEQFF.